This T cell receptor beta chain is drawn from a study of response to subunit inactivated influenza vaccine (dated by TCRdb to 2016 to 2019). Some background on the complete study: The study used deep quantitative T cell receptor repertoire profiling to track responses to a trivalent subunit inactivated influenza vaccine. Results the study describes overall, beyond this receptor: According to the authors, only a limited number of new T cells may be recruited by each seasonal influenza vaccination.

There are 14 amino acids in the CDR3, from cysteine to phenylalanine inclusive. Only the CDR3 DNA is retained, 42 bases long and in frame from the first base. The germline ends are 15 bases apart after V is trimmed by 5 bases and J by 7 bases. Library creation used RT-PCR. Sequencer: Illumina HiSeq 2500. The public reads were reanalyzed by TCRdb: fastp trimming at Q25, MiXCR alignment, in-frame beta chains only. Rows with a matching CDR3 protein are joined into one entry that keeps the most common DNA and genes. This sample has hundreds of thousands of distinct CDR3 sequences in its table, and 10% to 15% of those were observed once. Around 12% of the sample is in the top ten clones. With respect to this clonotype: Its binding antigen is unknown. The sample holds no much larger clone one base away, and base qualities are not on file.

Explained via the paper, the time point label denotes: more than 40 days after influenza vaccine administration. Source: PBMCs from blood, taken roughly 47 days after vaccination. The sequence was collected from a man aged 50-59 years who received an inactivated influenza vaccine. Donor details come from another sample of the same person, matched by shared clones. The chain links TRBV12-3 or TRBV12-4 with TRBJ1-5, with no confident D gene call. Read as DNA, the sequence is TGTGCCAGCAGTCCGGACGGCCACGTGCAGCCCCAGCATTTT. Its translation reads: CASSPDGHVQPQHF.